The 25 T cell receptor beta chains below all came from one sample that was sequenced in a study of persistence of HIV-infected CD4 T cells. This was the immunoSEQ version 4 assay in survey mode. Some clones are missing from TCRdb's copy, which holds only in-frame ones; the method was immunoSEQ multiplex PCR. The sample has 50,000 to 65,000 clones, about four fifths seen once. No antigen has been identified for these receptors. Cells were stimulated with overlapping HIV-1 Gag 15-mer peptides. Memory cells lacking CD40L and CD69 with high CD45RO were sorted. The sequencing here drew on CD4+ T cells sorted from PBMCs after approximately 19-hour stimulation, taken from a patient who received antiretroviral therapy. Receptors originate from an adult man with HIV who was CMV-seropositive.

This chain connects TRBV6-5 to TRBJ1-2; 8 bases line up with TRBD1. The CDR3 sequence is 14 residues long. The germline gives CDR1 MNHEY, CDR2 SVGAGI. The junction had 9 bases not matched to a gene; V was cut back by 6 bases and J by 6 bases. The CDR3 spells CASSLGQGRHGYTF. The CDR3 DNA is TGTGCCAGCAGCCTCGGACAGGGAAGGCATGGCTACACCTTC.

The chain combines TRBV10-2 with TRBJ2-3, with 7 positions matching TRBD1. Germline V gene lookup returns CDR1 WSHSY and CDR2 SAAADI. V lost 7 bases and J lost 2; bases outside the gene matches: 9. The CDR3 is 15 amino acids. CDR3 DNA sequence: TGCGCCAGCATTCCCACAGGGGCGTCCACAGATACGCAGTATTTT. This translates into CASIPTGASTDTQYF.

CDR3 protein: CASNTGGPTGELFF. In nucleotides, the CDR3 is TGTGCCAGCAATACAGGGGGCCCGACCGGGGAGCTGTTTTTT. The chain links TRBV6-6 to TRBJ2-2; 9 bases fit TRBD1. V lost 7 bases, J lost 5 bases, and 5 bases stayed unmatched. The CDR3 loop spans 14 amino acids. From germline, CDR1 is MNHNY and CDR2 SVGAGI (reference sequence).

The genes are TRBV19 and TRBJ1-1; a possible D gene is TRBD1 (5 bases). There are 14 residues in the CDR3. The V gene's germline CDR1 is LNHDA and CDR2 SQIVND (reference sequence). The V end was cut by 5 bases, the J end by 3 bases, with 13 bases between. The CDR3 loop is CASSGTGFYTEAFF. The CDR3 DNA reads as TGTGCCAGTAGTGGGACGGGGTTCTACACTGAAGCTTTCTTT. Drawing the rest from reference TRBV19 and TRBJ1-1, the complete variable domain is DGGITQSPKYLFRKEGQNVTLSCEQNLNHDAMYWYRQDPGQGLRLIYYSQIVNDFQKGDIAEGYSVSREKKESFPLTVTSAQKNPTAFYLCASSGTGFYTEAFFGQGTRLTVV.

The CDR3 here is CASSQAGGANVLTF. The CDR3 nucleotides read TGCGCCAGCAGCCAAGCGGGGGGGGCCAACGTCCTGACTTTC. The chain joins TRBV4-1 to TRBJ2-6; possibly TRBD2 for D (5 bases). Per the germline V gene, CDR1 is MGHRA and CDR2 is YSYEKL. Trimming took off 1 base at V and 4 bases at J, with 5 bases between the two ends. This CDR3 has 14 residues.

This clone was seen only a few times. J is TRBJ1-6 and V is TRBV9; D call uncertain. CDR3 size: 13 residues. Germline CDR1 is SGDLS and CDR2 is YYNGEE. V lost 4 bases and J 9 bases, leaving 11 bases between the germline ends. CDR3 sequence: CASSLTEISPLHF. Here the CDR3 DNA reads TGTGCCAGCAGCCTGACGGAAATTTCACCCCTCCACTTT.

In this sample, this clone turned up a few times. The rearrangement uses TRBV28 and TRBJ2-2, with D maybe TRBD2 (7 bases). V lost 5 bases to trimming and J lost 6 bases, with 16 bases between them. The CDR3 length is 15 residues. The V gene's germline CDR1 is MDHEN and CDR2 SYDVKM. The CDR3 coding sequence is TGTGCCAGCAGTCCTGGGGGGGGCAGAGCCGGGGAGCTGTTTTTT. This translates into CASSPGGGRAGELFF.

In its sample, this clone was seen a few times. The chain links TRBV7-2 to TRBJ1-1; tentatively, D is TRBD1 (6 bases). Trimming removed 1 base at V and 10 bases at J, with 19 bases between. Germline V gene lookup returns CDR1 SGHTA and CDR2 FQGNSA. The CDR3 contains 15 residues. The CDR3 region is CASSLGMSGAQGAFF. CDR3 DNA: TGTGCCAGCAGCTTAGGGATGTCGGGGGCGCAGGGAGCTTTCTTT.

The CDR3 nucleotides read TGTGCCAGTAGTATAGTAGAGGGGGCGCGGGCCAACGTCCTGACTTTC. It codes for CASSIVEGARANVLTF. The rearrangement links TRBV19 to TRBJ2-6; 7 bases map to TRBD1. The germline CDR1 and CDR2 sequences are LNHDA and SQIVND (reference sequence). This CDR3 is 16 amino acids long. The V segment lost 1 base and the J segment 5 bases; nucleotides outside the gene matches: 5.

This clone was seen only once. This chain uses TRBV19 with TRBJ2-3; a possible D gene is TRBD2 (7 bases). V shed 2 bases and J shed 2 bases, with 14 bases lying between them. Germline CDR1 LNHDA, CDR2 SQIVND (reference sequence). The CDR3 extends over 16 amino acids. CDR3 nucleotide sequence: TGTGCCAGTAGTATATGGGGGGGCCGCCCCACAGATACGCAGTATTTT. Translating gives CASSIWGGRPTDTQYF.

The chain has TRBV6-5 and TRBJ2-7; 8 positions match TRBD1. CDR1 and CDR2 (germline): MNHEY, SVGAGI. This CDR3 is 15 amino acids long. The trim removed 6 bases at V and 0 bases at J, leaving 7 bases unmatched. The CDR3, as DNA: TGTGCCAGCAGGCCCTGGGACAGGAGCTCCTACGAGCAGTACTTC. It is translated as CASRPWDRSSYEQYF.

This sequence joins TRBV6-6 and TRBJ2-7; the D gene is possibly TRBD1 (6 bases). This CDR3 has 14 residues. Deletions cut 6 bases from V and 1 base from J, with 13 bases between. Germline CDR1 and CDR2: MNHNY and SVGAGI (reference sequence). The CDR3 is CASRPRTESYEQYF. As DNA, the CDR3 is TGTGCCAGCAGACCTCGGACAGAGTCCTACGAGCAGTACTTC.

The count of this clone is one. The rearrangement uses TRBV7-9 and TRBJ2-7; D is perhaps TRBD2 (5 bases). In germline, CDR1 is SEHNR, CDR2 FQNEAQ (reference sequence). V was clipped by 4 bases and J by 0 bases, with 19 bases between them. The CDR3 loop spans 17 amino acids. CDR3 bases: TGTGCCAGCAGCTCCGGGGTGGGGAATTGGGGCTCCTACGAGCAGTACTTC. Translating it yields CASSSGVGNWGSYEQYF.

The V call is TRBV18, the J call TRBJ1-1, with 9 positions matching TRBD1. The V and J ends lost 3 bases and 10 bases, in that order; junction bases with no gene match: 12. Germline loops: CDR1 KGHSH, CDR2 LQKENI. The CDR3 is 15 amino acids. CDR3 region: CASSPGQGGEIGAFF. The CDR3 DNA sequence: TGTGCCAGCTCACCGGGACAGGGTGGGGAGATAGGAGCTTTCTTT.

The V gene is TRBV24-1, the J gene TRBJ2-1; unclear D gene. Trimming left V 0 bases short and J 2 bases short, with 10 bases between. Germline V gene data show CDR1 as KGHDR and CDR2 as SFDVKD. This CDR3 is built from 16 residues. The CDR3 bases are TGTGCCACCAGTGATTTGGACCGTCCGACCTACAATGAGCAGTTCTTC. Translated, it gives CATSDLDRPTYNEQFF.

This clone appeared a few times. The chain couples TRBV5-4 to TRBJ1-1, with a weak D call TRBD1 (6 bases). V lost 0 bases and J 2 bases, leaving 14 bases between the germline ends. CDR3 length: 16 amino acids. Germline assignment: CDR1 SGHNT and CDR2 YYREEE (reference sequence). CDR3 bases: TGTGCCAGCAGCTTGGGCAGGGGCGCGGAAAACACTGAAGCTTTCTTT. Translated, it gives CASSLGRGAENTEAFF.

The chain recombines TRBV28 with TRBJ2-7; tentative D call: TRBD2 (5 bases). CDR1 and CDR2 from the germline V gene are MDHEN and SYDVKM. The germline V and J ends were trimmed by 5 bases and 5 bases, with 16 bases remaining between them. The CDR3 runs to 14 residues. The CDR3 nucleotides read TGTGCCAGCAGTCCCCCTGGAGGAACGAACGAGCAGTACTTC. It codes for CASSPPGGTNEQYF.

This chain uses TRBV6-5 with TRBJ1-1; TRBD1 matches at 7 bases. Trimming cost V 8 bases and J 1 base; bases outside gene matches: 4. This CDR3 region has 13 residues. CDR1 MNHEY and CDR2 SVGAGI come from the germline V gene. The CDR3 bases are TGTGCCAGCTCCCGGACAGGGAACACTGAAGCTTTCTTT. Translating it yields CASSRTGNTEAFF.

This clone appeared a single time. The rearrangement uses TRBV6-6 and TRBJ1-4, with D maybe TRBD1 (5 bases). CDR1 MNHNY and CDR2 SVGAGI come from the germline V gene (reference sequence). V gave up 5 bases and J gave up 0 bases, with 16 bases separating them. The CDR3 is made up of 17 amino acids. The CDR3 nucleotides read TGTGCCAGCAGTCCTAGAGGGGCCGCTGCAACTAATGAAAAACTGTTTTTT. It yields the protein CASSPRGAAATNEKLFF.

CDR3 in amino acids: CAISGTATYGYTF. DNA of the CDR3: TGTGCCATCAGCGGGACAGCGACTTATGGCTACACCTTC. This sequence joins TRBV10-3 and TRBJ1-2, with 7 bases identical to TRBD1. From germline, CDR1 is ENHRY and CDR2 SYGVKD. The CDR3 length is 13 residues. V lost 6 bases and J lost 5; bases outside the gene matches: 6.

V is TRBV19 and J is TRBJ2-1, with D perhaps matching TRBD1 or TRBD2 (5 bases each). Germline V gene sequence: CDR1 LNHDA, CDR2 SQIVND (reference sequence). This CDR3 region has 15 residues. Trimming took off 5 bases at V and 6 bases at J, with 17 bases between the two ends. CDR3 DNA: TGTGCCAGTAGTTTCCTCGGGGCTGGGGCCAATGAGCAGTTCTTC. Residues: CASSFLGAGANEQFF.

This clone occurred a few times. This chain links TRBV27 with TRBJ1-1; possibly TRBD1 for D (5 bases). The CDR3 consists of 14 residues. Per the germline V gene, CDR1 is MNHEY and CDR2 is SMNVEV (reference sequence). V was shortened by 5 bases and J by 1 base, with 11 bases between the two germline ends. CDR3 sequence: CASSPGLRNTEAFF. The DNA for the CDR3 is TGTGCCAGCAGTCCGGGACTCCGGAACACTGAAGCTTTCTTT.

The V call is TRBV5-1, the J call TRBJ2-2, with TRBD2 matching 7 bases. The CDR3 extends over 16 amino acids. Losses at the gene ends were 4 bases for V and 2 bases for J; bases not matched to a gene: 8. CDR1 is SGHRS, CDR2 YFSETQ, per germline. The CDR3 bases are TGCGCCAGCAGCCCGTGGGGCGGGAGTAACACCGGGGAGCTGTTTTTT. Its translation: CASSPWGGSNTGELFF.

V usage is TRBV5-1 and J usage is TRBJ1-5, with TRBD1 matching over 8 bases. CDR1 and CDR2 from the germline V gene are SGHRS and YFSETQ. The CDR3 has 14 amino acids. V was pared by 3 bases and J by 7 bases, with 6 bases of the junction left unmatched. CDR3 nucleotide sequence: TGCGCCAGCAGCTATGGCGCAGGGGGCCAGCCCCAGCATTTT. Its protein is CASSYGAGGQPQHF.

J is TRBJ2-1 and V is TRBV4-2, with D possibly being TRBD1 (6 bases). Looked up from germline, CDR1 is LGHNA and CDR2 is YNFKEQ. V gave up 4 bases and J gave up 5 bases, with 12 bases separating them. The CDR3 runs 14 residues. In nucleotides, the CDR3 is TGTGCCAGCAGCCGGACAGAATTCAACAATGAGCAGTTCTTC. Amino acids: CASSRTEFNNEQFF.